Listed below are T cell receptor beta chains from one sample, sequenced in a study of shared clonotypes between healthy human individuals. Assay used: immunoSEQ multiplex PCR; TCRdb lists only in-frame clones, some missing. The sample lists roughly 2.5 million clones; more than 80% were seen once. The sequenced sample consisted of naive CD4+ T cells sorted from blood. The receptors were sampled from a man aged 18 to 30 in good health. Each CDR3 is given with its conserved first and last residue.

v_gene	j_gene	CDR3aa
TRBV5-3	TRBJ2-3	CARSHDSMYLDTQYF
TRBV10-3	TRBJ2-7	CAISDIAGGYEQYF
TRBV9	TRBJ1-2	CASSPGTGSGLLSRIYGYTF
TRBV6-5	TRBJ1-2	CASSYAGTGRRDGYTF
TRBV6-6	TRBJ1-5	CASAHTDSNQPQHF
TRBV7-8	TRBJ2-7	CASSLLGESRYEQYF
TRBV13	TRBJ1-4	CASTHMGQKNEKLFF
TRBV30	TRBJ1-2	CAWSALGRGGGFYGYTF
TRBV30	TRBJ1-3	CAWTLAWTVSGNTIYF
TRBV13	TRBJ1-5	CASSLRQGGSNQPQHF
TRBV19	TRBJ2-1	CASSTPGLAVNEQFF
TRBV11-2	TRBJ2-5	CASHGSTRETQYF
TRBV6-1	TRBJ2-7	CASSSGWEQYF
TRBV28	TRBJ1-1	CASSLHGQGAPEAFF
TRBV28	TRBJ1-1	CASSSRGAAAFF
TRBV7-8	TRBJ2-5	CASSLDRAETQYF
TRBV6-5	TRBJ2-7	CASSYSRDSYEQYF
TRBV5-1	TRBJ2-7	CASSWTPGERQYF
TRBV6-6	TRBJ2-5	CASSLTGTGVETQYF
TRBV7-2	TRBJ2-5	CASSDGAGRPETQYF
TRBV5-1	TRBJ2-5	CASSSTGTGVETQYF
TRBV19	TRBJ2-7	CASRGTSDLSYEQYF
TRBV29-1	TRBJ2-3	CSVRGTTDTQYF
TRBV19	TRBJ1-6	CASSSVAANNSPLHF
TRBV9	TRBJ2-1	CASSVAGTSYNEQFF
TRBV10-3	TRBJ2-3	CAISVAAQGDTQYF
TRBV5-3	TRBJ2-1	CARSPSQREWNEQFF
TRBV5-1	TRBJ2-1	CASSLSLGGNEQFF